These T cell receptor beta chains were read from a single sample in a study of blood T cell repertoires in COVID-19. Sequencing used immunoSEQ multiplex PCR; TCRdb keeps in-frame clones, though not all of them. Here the sample spans a few hundred thousand clones, roughly 89% being singletons. Sequencing was performed on PBMCs or T cells enriched from blood (not recorded which). Receptors were obtained from a woman aged 18-35 years who had recovered from COVID-19. Both conserved end residues are part of each CDR3. A D gene is named only where the DNA matches it firmly. The listing skips clone size in some rows; elsewhere it reads once, few, many or a size class.

D gene	clone size	V gene	J gene	CDR3 DNA	CDR3 protein
-	few	TRBV18	TRBJ2-1	TGTGCCAGCTCACCAGTTCCCGGGACAACTGTTGAGCAGTTCTTC	CASSPVPGTTVEQFF
-	-	TRBV7-8	TRBJ2-1	TGTGCCAGCAGCCAGGGGTGGCAGAGCTCCTACAATGAGCAGTTCTTC	CASSQGWQSSYNEQFF
-	-	TRBV9	TRBJ2-2	TGTGCCAGCAGCGTAGGGAGGACCGGGGAGCTGTTTTTT	CASSVGRTGELFF
-	-	TRBV20-1	TRBJ1-2	TGCAGTGCTGCAGGTCTTTACGGCTACACCTTC	CSAAGLYGYTF
-	-	TRBV7-2	TRBJ2-1	TGTGCCAGCAGCCCCGAAACTAGTTACAATGAGCAGTTCTTC	CASSPETSYNEQFF
-	once	TRBV5-6	TRBJ1-5	TGTGCCAGCAGCTTGTACGACAGCCCCATGGGGCCCCAGCATTTT	CASSLYDSPMGPQHF
-	-	TRBV12-3/TRBV12-4	TRBJ2-1	TGTGCCAGCAGCACTGACAGGATGGAGCAGTTCTTC	CASSTDRMEQFF
-	-	TRBV11-1	TRBJ2-3	TGTGCCAGCAGCTTAGCAAGAGGCACAGATACGCAGTATTTT	CASSLARGTDTQYF
TRBD2	-	TRBV19	TRBJ2-3	TGTGCCAGTAAACTAGCGGGGTCCACAGATACGCAGTATTTT	CASKLAGSTDTQYF
-	-	TRBV28	TRBJ2-6	TGTGCCAGCAGTGAGACAGGCCTCGGGGCCAACGTCCTGACTTTC	CASSETGLGANVLTF
-	-	TRBV15	TRBJ1-2	TGTGCCACCAGCAGAGGGCACCGCTATGGCTACACCTTC	CATSRGHRYGYTF
-	-	TRBV19	TRBJ1-2	TGTGCCAGTAGTCTCACAAGACAGCCCTTCTATGGCTACACCTTC	CASSLTRQPFYGYTF
TRBD1	-	TRBV4-1	TRBJ2-2	TGCGCCAGCAGCCATAGGACAGGGGGCAACGGGGAGCTGTTTTTT	CASSHRTGGNGELFF
TRBD2	-	TRBV7-9	TRBJ2-1	TGTGCCAGCAGCCTATTCGGGGGGGCCCCTAATGAGCAGTTCTTC	CASSLFGGAPNEQFF
TRBD2	-	TRBV11-2	TRBJ2-3	TGTGCCAGCAGCTTAGCTCTAGCGGGAGGAGCAGATACGCAGTATTTT	CASSLALAGGADTQYF
TRBD2	-	TRBV9	TRBJ2-5	TGTGCCAGCAGCGCCGGGACTAGCGGGACAAACCAAGAGACCCAGTACTTC	CASSAGTSGTNQETQYF
-	-	TRBV28	TRBJ1-5	TGTGCCAGCAGGGGGCCGGGCAGCCTTAATAGCAATCAGCCCCAGCATTTT	CASRGPGSLNSNQPQHF
-	few	TRBV9	TRBJ2-7	TGTGCCAGCAGCGTAGTGGGACAAGCTAACGAGCAGTACTTC	CASSVVGQANEQYF
TRBD2	-	TRBV28	TRBJ2-2	TGTGCCAGCAGTCCAGGGGGGTCGCTAGCGGGAGGGCCTGACGGGGAGCTGTTTTTT	CASSPGGSLAGGPDGELFF
TRBD2	once	TRBV29-1	TRBJ2-1	TGCAGCGCCGGGAGGGGTTCAGAGCAGTTCTTC	CSAGRGSEQFF
TRBD1	-	TRBV7-8	TRBJ2-7	TGTGCCAGCAGCTTAGGAGGGACAGCCTTCTACGAGCAGTACTTC	CASSLGGTAFYEQYF
TRBD1	-	TRBV28	TRBJ2-1	TGTGCCAGCAGTCCCCTCAGGGACAGACCGTTCTTC	CASSPLRDRPFF
-	-	TRBV24-1	TRBJ1-1	TGTGCCACCAGTGACCTCAGCAGGCAGGAAGCTTTCTTT	CATSDLSRQEAFF
-	-	TRBV12-3/TRBV12-4	TRBJ1-5	TGTGCCAGCAGTCAGGGGATACCCCAGCATTTT	CASSQGIPQHF
-	-	TRBV24-1	TRBJ1-2	TGTGCCACCAGTGGCAACAGGGATACCTCATACTATGGCTACACCTTC	CATSGNRDTSYYGYTF
TRBD2	once	TRBV10-3	TRBJ2-3	TGTGCCATCGCTACCCTTTATAGCGGGAGCGATACGCAGTATTTT	CAIATLYSGSDTQYF
-	-	TRBV7-2	TRBJ1-2	TGTGCCAGCAGCTTAGGCAGGGAGGGTGGCTACACCTTC	CASSLGREGGYTF
-	-	TRBV7-3	TRBJ2-5	TGTGCCAGCGCTAGAGGAAGTTCGGAGACCCAGTACTTC	CASARGSSETQYF
TRBD1	-	TRBV10-3	TRBJ2-7	TGTGCCATCAGTGAGTGGGGACAGGGGGCGGACGAGCAGTACTTC	CAISEWGQGADEQYF
-	-	TRBV28	TRBJ2-2	TGTGCCAGCGTAGAAACCCCGGGACACCCTGCCGGGGAGCTGTTTTTT	CASVETPGHPAGELFF
-	-	TRBV30	TRBJ2-7	TGTGCCTGGAGTGTATCTTCGTACGAGCAGTACTTC	CAWSVSSYEQYF
-	-	TRBV5-1	TRBJ2-7	TGCGCCAGCAGCCCCCAAGGGGGGGGCTCCGAGCAGTACTTC	CASSPQGGGSEQYF
-	-	TRBV11-2	TRBJ1-6	TGTGCCAGCAGCCCCCGAGGCGATTCACCCCTCCACTTT	CASSPRGDSPLHF
TRBD2	-	TRBV7-3	TRBJ2-7	TGTGCCAGCAGCTTACGCGGTGGGAGGGCCATTGACGAGCAGTACTTC	CASSLRGGRAIDEQYF
TRBD1	-	TRBV7-8	TRBJ1-2	TGTGCCAGCAGCTCCGACAGGGTACTAGGAGGCTACACCTTC	CASSSDRVLGGYTF
TRBD1	-	TRBV4-3	TRBJ2-6	TGCGCCAGCAGCCGACACACCGGGACAGCCCGCTCTGGGGCCAACGTCCTGACTTTC	CASSRHTGTARSGANVLTF
-	-	TRBV14	TRBJ2-1	TGTGCCAGCAGCAGGACTGGTCTCTACAATGAGCAGTTCTTC	CASSRTGLYNEQFF
-	-	TRBV12-3/TRBV12-4	TRBJ2-7	TGTGCCAGCACCCTCCGGGTTGGCTACGAGCAGTACTTC	CASTLRVGYEQYF
-	once	TRBV4-3	TRBJ2-4	TGCGCCAGCAGCCAAGGTTTGGGTTCGGAGGGCATTCAGTACTTC	CASSQGLGSEGIQYF
-	-	TRBV10-3	TRBJ2-7	TGTGCCATCGGACCAACTAGAACCTACGAGCAGTACTTC	CAIGPTRTYEQYF
-	-	TRBV7-9	TRBJ1-1	TGTGCCAGCAGCCCCATAGGTGAGGGCGAGAACACTGAAGCTTTCTTT	CASSPIGEGENTEAFF
-	-	TRBV2	TRBJ1-2	TGTGCCAGCAGTGCCGCAGATCCATTACAGTCTGGCTACACCTTC	CASSAADPLQSGYTF